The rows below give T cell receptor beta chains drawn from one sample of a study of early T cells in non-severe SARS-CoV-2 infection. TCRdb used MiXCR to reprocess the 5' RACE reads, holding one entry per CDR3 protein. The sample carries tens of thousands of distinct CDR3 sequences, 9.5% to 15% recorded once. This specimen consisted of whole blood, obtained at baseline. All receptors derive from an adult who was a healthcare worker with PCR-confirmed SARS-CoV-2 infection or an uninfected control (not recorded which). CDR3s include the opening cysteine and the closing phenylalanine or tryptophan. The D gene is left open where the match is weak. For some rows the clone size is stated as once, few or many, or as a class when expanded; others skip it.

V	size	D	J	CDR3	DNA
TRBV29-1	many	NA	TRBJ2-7	CSVIERGVYEQYF	TGCAGCGTGATCGAAAGGGGTGTGTACGAGCAGTACTTC
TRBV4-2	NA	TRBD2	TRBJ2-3	CASSRLADPSTDTQYF	TGTGCCAGCAGCCGTCTAGCGGACCCTAGCACAGATACGCAGTATTTT
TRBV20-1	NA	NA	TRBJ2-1	CSAPSPRTASEQFF	TGCAGTGCTCCATCCCCTCGGACAGCGAGTGAGCAGTTCTTC
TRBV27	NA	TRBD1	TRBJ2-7	CASGYRGIYEQYF	TGTGCCAGCGGGTACAGGGGGATCTACGAGCAGTACTTC
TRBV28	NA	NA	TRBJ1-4	CASQGNEKLFF	TGTGCCAGTCAGGGGAATGAAAAACTGTTTTTT
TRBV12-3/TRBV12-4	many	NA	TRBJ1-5	CASSRAGQPQHF	TGTGCCAGCAGTCGGGCTGGTCAGCCCCAGCATTTT
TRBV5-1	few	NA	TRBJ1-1	CASSLGQGHTEAFF	TGCGCCAGCAGCTTGGGCCAGGGCCACACTGAAGCTTTCTTT
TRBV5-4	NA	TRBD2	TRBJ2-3	CASSPGLADNTDTQYF	TGTGCCAGCAGCCCGGGACTAGCGGATAACACAGATACGCAGTATTTT
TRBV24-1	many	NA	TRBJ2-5	CATSDQTGSDETQYF	TGTGCCACCAGTGATCAAACAGGGTCCGATGAGACCCAGTACTTC
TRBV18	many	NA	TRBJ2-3	CASSPPESTDTQYF	TGTGCCAGCTCACCACCCGAGAGCACAGATACGCAGTATTTT
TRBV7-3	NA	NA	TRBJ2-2	CASSPDAGSGELFF	TGTGCCAGCAGCCCCGATGCAGGCTCCGGGGAGCTGTTTTTT
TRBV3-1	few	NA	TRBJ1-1	CASSQVLIGGAFF	TGTGCCAGCAGCCAAGTATTGATAGGGGGGGCTTTCTTT
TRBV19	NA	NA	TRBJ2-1	CASSIGGMTYNEQFF	TGTGCCAGTAGTATAGGCGGCATGACCTACAATGAGCAGTTCTTC
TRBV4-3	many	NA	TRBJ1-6	CASGTIPYNSPLHF	TGCGCCAGCGGCACAATTCCCTATAATTCACCCCTCCACTTT
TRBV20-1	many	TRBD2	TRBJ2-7	CSARDRLAYEQYF	TGCAGTGCTAGAGACCGACTAGCTTACGAGCAGTACTTC
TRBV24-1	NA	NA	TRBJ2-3	CATSDPSRDTQYF	TGTGCCACCAGTGATCCTAGCAGAGATACGCAGTATTTT
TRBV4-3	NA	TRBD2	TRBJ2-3	CASSPRTSGVLEQYF	TGCGCCAGCAGCCCTAGGACTAGCGGGGTGTTAGAGCAGTATTTT
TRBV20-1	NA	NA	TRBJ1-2	CSASSVQELPKGYTF	TGCAGTGCTAGTTCGGTACAGGAACTTCCTAAGGGCTACACCTTC
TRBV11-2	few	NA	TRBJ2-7	CASSLLPLGSYEQYF	TGTGCCAGCAGCCTATTACCTCTAGGCTCCTACGAGCAGTACTTC
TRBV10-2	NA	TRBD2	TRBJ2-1	CASSPGLAGNEQFF	TGCGCCAGCAGCCCGGGACTAGCGGGGAATGAGCAGTTCTTC
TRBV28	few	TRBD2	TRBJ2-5	CASTDGLAQETQYF	TGTGCCAGCACCGACGGACTAGCGCAAGAGACCCAGTACTTC
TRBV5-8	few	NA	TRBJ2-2	CASSLLLAYTGELFF	TGTGCCAGCAGCTTGTTACTAGCCTACACCGGGGAGCTGTTTTTT
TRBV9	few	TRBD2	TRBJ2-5	CASSPRGAHQETQYF	TGTGCCAGCAGCCCGCGGGGGGCCCACCAAGAGACCCAGTACTTC
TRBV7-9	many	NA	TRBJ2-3	CASSRDLTDTQYF	TGTGCCAGCAGCCGGGACCTCACAGATACGCAGTATTTT
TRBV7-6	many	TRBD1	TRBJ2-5	CASSSTGRLETQYF	TGTGCCAGCAGCTCGACAGGGCGGTTGGAGACCCAGTACTTC
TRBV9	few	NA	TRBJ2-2	CASSVYQGDTGELFF	TGTGCCAGCAGCGTTTACCAGGGCGACACCGGGGAGCTGTTTTTT
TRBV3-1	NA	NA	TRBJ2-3	CASSQGRSTDTQYF	TGTGCCAGCAGCCAAGGACGGAGCACAGATACGCAGTATTTT
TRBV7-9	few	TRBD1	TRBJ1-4	CASSRGQGEKLFF	TGTGCCAGCAGCCGGGGACAGGGCGAAAAACTGTTTTTT
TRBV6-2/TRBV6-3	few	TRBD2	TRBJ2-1	CASSNPRGSANIFF	TGTGCCAGCAGTAACCCGCGGGGGAGCGCGAATATATTCTTC
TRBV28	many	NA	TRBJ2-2	CASRTGRSLHTGELFF	TGTGCCAGCCGGACGGGCAGATCGCTCCACACCGGGGAGCTGTTTTTT
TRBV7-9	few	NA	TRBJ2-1	CASSSQGYNEQFF	TGTGCCAGCAGCTCCCAGGGCTACAATGAGCAGTTCTTC
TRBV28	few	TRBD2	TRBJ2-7	CASSLAGVGRQYF	TGTGCCAGCAGTTTGGCGGGGGTCGGAAGGCAGTACTTC
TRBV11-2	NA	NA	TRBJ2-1	CASSSWRGAHYNEQFF	TGTGCCAGCAGCTCCTGGAGGGGGGCCCATTACAATGAGCAGTTCTTC
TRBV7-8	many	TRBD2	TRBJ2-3	CASSPLAGGTTDTQYF	TGTGCCAGCAGCCCCTTAGCGGGGGGAACCACAGATACGCAGTATTTT
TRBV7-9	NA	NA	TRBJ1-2	CASSSTTSAYGYTF	TGTGCCAGCAGCAGTACGACAAGTGCCTATGGCTACACCTTC
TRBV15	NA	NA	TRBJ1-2	CATSRGQDYGYTF	TGTGCCACCAGCAGAGGACAAGACTATGGCTACACCTTC
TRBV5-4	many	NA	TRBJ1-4	CASSLAGSDEKLFF	TGTGCCAGCAGCTTGGCGGGCAGCGATGAAAAACTGTTTTTT
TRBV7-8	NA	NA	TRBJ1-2	CASSFGDGDGYTF	TGTGCCAGCAGCTTTGGGGACGGGGATGGCTACACCTTC
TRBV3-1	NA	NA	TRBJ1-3	CASSPRRSSGNTIYF	TGTGCCAGCAGCCCGCGCCGGAGCTCTGGAAACACCATATATTTT
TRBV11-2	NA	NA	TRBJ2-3	CASSSRGRGDTQYF	TGTGCCAGCAGCTCAAGGGGCAGGGGAGATACGCAGTATTTT